The 10 T cell receptor beta chains below all came from one sample that was sequenced in a study of T cells of healthy individuals. TCRdb ran MiXCR on the 5' RACE reads and lists one entry per CDR3 protein. The sample has around 53,000 distinct CDR3 sequences, 14% to 15% seen once; the top ten hold 15% to 20%. These receptors were taken from a human donor in good health.

This clonotype was seen ten or more times. The genes are TRBV5-1 and TRBJ1-3; TRBD1 agrees at 9 bases. Germline CDR1 and CDR2: SGHRS and YFSETQ. The ends lost 3 bases at V and 8 bases at J; junction bases unmatched: 6. The CDR3 has 14 amino acids. The CDR3 protein is CASSSTGGSDTIYF. CDR3 DNA: TGCGCCAGCAGCTCGACAGGGGGGTCGGACACCATATATTTT.

For the CDR3, the DNA is TGTGCCACCAGTAACAGGGGGCTGGAGACCCAGTACTTC. This translates into CATSNRGLETQYF. V usage is TRBV24-1 and J usage is TRBJ2-5, with 9 bases matching TRBD1. The CDR3 is 13 amino acids. In germline, CDR1 is KGHDR, CDR2 SFDVKD. V dropped 6 bases and J dropped 5; count of bases not matched to a gene: 3.

This clonotype was counted many times. This chain connects TRBV20-1 to TRBJ1-5; unclear D gene. The V gene lost 0 bases and the J gene lost 4 bases, with 10 bases spanning the gap. CDR1 is DFQATT, CDR2 SNEGSKA, per germline (reference sequence). This CDR3 spans 14 amino acids. The DNA of the CDR3 is TGCAGTGCTAGAGAAGGGCAAGCAAATCAGCCCCAGCATTTT. Its protein is CSAREGQANQPQHF.

This clonotype was counted at least ten times. This chain joins TRBV12-3 or TRBV12-4 and TRBJ2-5; TRBD1 matches at 11 bases. V shed 6 bases, J shed 7 bases, and the junction held 1 base outside the gene matches. The CDR3 extends over 12 amino acids. The CDR3 DNA is TGTGCCAGCAGGGGACAGGGGGTGACCCAGTACTTC. It encodes CASRGQGVTQYF.

Ten or more counts support this clonotype. The gene calls are TRBV6-1 and TRBJ2-2, with 13 bases fitting TRBD2. The trim removed 7 bases at V and 2 bases at J, leaving 4 bases unmatched. CDR1 is MNHNS and CDR2 is SASEGT in the germline V gene. CDR3 size: 16 residues. The CDR3 DNA reads TGTGCCAGCACCTGGACTAGCGGGGGAAACACCGGGGAGCTGTTTTTT. It specifies CASTWTSGGNTGELFF.

This clonotype was observed at least ten times. The chain carries TRBV29-1 and TRBJ2-6; TRBD2 aligns across 11 bases. The junction had 14 bases not matched to a gene; V was cut back by 4 bases and J by 0 bases. Per the germline V gene, CDR1 is SQVTM and CDR2 is ANQGSEA. The CDR3 length is 20 residues. CDR3 residues: CSVGMGSTSGAYSGANVLTF. The CDR3 DNA sequence: TGCAGCGTTGGAATGGGGTCGACTAGCGGGGCCTACTCTGGGGCCAACGTCCTGACTTTC.

This clonotype was counted many times. The chain links TRBV19 to TRBJ2-1, with TRBD1 matching over 9 bases. Germline V gene sequence: CDR1 LNHDA, CDR2 SQIVND (reference sequence). The length of the CDR3 is 13 residues. V shed 10 bases and J 7 bases; nucleotides not matched to a gene: 8. CDR3 nucleotides: TGTGCCACCGGGACAGGGAAGGGTAATGAGCAGTTCTTC. Translated: CATGTGKGNEQFF.

The chain recombines TRBV24-1 with TRBJ2-5; D could derive from TRBD1 or TRBD2 (5 bases each). CDR1 and CDR2 (germline): KGHDR, SFDVKD. V lost 6 bases and J lost 5, with 12 bases in between. This CDR3 is built from 13 residues. This chain's CDR3 is CATSPGTWETQYF. The CDR3 DNA reads TGTGCCACCAGTCCCGGGACCTGGGAGACCCAGTACTTC.

This chain links TRBV2 with TRBJ2-2, with 11 bases matching TRBD2. Per germline, CDR1 SNHLY and CDR2 FYNNEI. This CDR3 has 15 residues. After removal of 2 bases from V and 4 bases from J, the junction contained 0 bases not matched to a gene. The CDR3 coding sequence is TGTGCCAGCAGTGAACTAGCGGGGGGCACCGGGGAGCTGTTTTTT. Its translation is CASSELAGGTGELFF.

This clonotype showed up just a few times. The chain is built from TRBV2 and TRBJ2-7; perhaps TRBD2 as D (6 bases). The CDR3 is made up of 14 amino acids. Trimming cost V 7 bases and J 0 bases, with 13 bases left between them. Germline V gene data show CDR1 as SNHLY and CDR2 as FYNNEI. This chain's CDR3 is CASKLDYSSYEQYF. CDR3 bases: TGTGCCAGCAAGTTGGACTATAGCTCCTACGAGCAGTACTTC.